In this sample, the clone carrying this T cell receptor (beta chain) turned up a few times. The data belong to a study of T cell changes during pregnancy in multiple sclerosis. TCRdb keeps only in-frame clones here, not all; method: immunoSEQ multiplex PCR. The data contain 25,000 or so clones, about 93% of them singletons. This TCR was recovered from a female donor with multiple sclerosis, enrolled in a pregnancy study. The sequencing here drew on CD8+ T cells from peripheral blood mononuclear cells, taken before pregnancy.

CDR3: CASSAQLEANEQFF. The CDR3 DNA reads as TGTGCCAGCAGTGCCCAGCTGGAGGCCAATGAGCAGTTCTTC. The chain couples TRBV6-4 to TRBJ2-1; the D gene is possibly TRBD2 (5 bases). Trimming took 4 bases from V and 6 from J, leaving 13 bases between them. Germline-derived CDR1 and CDR2 are MRHNA and SNTAGT. CDR3 length: 14 residues.